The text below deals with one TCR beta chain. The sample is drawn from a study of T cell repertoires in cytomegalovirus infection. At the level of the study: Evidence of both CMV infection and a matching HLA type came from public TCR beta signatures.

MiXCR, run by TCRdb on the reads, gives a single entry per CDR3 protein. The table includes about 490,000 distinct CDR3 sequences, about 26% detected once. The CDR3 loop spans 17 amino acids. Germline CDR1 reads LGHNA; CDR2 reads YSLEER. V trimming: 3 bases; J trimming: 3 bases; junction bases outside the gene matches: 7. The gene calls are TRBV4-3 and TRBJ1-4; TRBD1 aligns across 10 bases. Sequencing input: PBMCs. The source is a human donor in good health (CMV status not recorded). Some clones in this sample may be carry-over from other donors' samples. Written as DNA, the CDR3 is TGCGCCAGCAGCCAGGCGACAGGGGGCCGGTCTAATGAAAAACTGTTTTTT. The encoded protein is CASSQATGGRSNEKLFF.